This note documents a single T cell receptor beta chain sequence. Its cognate antigen is unknown. This sample includes further DNA sequences coding for the same CDR3. The sample belongs to a study of cytomegalovirus exposure and HLA in healthy donors. General study findings and limits: Reports showed the classifier diagnosing cytomegalovirus status with high specificity and sensitivity. The listing of fewer than 200 TCR beta chains classed them as cytomegalovirus-associated. Further analysis, carried out later, found HLA-associated TCR beta chains more clonally expanded than equally common other chains. Immune exposure was documented only through CMV serostatus.

Amplification used 60 Vbeta primers and 13 Jbeta primers. Only in-frame clones appear in the TCRdb table, and some are missing; sequencing was by immunoSEQ multiplex PCR. Of about 150,000 clones in the sample, 60% to 85% were seen once. The sequenced material came from PBMCs. The sequence derives from a man aged 50-59 years in good health and CMV-seropositive.

The CDR3 DNA reads as TGTGCCAGCTCACCCCGACAGGGTAGCACTGAAGCTTTCTTT. It translates to CASSPRQGSTEAFF. The chain has TRBV18 and TRBJ1-1; 7 nucleotides match TRBD1. Germline V CDR1 and CDR2: KGHSH, LQKENI. The CDR3 is 14 amino acids. J gave up 4 bases and V 3 bases, and 5 bases lay outside the gene matches.